One sample yielded the 10 T cell receptor beta chains listed below, sequenced in a study of T cell responses to AZD1222 COVID-19 vaccine. The data were produced by immunoSEQ multiplex PCR, yet TCRdb's version contains in-frame clones alone and is incomplete. This sample has approximately 170,000 clones; approximately 90% occur once, and the top ten carry about 4.4%. Sequencing used peripheral blood, obtained on day 0 of AZD1222 vaccination. The source is an adult in good health.

The chain combines TRBV25-1 with TRBJ2-3; no firm D call. The V end was cut by 0 bases, the J end by 1 base, with 11 bases between. This CDR3 contains 16 residues. Germline lookup yields CDR1 MGHDK and CDR2 SYGVNS. The CDR3 DNA reads TGTGCCAGCAGTGAATATTCGGGTCGCGGCACAGATACGCAGTATTTT. It codes for CASSEYSGRGTDTQYF.

This sequence joins TRBV6-2 or TRBV6-3 and TRBJ2-7, with TRBD2 identical over 8 bases. This CDR3 spans 14 amino acids. CDR1 is MNHEY, CDR2 SVGEGT, per germline. V was pared by 2 bases and J by 7 bases, with 7 bases of the junction left unmatched. The CDR3 bases are TGTGCCAGCAGTTACGAGGGACTAGTTTTGGAGCAGTACTTC. Protein product: CASSYEGLVLEQYF.

V gene TRBV28 combines with J gene TRBJ2-1; D may be TRBD2 (6 bases). Trimming stripped 7 bases from V and 4 bases from J, with 8 bases between. Germline V CDR1 and CDR2: MDHEN, SYDVKM. The CDR3 contains 12 residues. The CDR3 nucleotides read TGTGCCAGCACGGGGGTTTACAATGAGCAGTTCTTC. Its protein product is CASTGVYNEQFF.

As for this clone: Other DNA sequences in this specimen translate into the identical CDR3. The chain couples TRBV28 to TRBJ2-5; 10 bases align to TRBD2. Losses at the gene ends were 5 bases for V and 2 bases for J; bases not matched to a gene: 5. Germline assignment: CDR1 MDHEN and CDR2 SYDVKM. There are 15 residues in the CDR3. The CDR3 sequence: CASSLLAGDQETQYF. The CDR3 DNA reads TGTGCCAGCAGTCTGCTAGCGGGAGATCAAGAGACCCAGTACTTC.

The chain is built from TRBV7-3 and TRBJ1-1, with 9 bases lining up with TRBD1. This CDR3 is 14 amino acids long. The V gene end was trimmed by 4 bases and the J gene end by 5 bases; junction bases not matched to a gene: 5. Looked up from germline, CDR1 is SGHTA and CDR2 is FQGTGA. The CDR3 sequence: CASSYGTGSTEAFF. CDR3 DNA: TGTGCCAGCAGCTACGGGACAGGGTCGACTGAAGCTTTCTTT.

The chain couples TRBV24-1 to TRBJ2-2; 10 bases are shared with TRBD1. This CDR3 contains 15 residues. V shed 1 base, J shed 6 bases, and the junction held 1 base outside the gene matches. Germline CDR1 and CDR2: KGHDR and SFDVKD. The CDR3 coding sequence is TGTGCCACCAGTGATTTTGGGACAGGGGCCGGGGAGCTGTTTTTT. Translating gives CATSDFGTGAGELFF.

The genes are TRBV18 and TRBJ1-2, with D maybe TRBD1 (5 bases). The CDR3 is made up of 18 amino acids. V lost 2 bases, J lost 1 base, and 20 bases lay in between. Germline CDR1 KGHSH, CDR2 LQKENI. The CDR3 coding sequence is TGTGCCAGCTCACCAATGGGGCCATCACTTACCGATAACTATGGCTACACCTTC. This sequence encodes CASSPMGPSLTDNYGYTF.

This chain joins TRBV7-2 and TRBJ1-2, with a weak D call TRBD1 (5 bases). Germline V lookup: CDR1 SGHTA, CDR2 FQGNSA. This CDR3 region has 14 residues. The V and J ends lost 6 bases and 6 bases respectively, with 17 bases between them. CDR3 residues: CASRDPGRGDGYTF. CDR3 in DNA: TGTGCCAGCAGGGACCCGGGGCGGGGGGATGGCTACACCTTC.

This sequence joins TRBV28 and TRBJ2-1; 9 bases match TRBD2. CDR3 length: 15 residues. Trimming removed 8 bases from V and 8 bases from J; junction bases left unmatched: 13. The germline V gene encodes CDR1 MDHEN and CDR2 SYDVKM. The CDR3 protein is CASFPPGTSNHEQFF. The CDR3 bases are TGTGCCAGCTTTCCCCCCGGGACTAGCAACCATGAGCAGTTCTTC.

As DNA, the CDR3 is TGTGCCAGCAAGGGACCTGGTGCTGGAAACACCATATATTTT. This translates into CASKGPGAGNTIYF. The chain joins TRBV28 to TRBJ1-3; a weak D match, TRBD1 (5 bases). The germline gives CDR1 MDHEN, CDR2 SYDVKM. V lost 7 bases and J lost 2, with 12 bases in between. The CDR3 contains 14 residues.